A selection of T cell receptor beta chains follows, all from one sample in a study of OX40 agonist ivuxolimab in advanced cancers. The repertoire was sequenced with immunoSEQ multiplex PCR; TCRdb's copy has only in-frame clones and lacks some. The data contain around 40,000 clones, more than 70% of them singletons. The source was CD4+ or CD8+ T cells sorted from blood, collected in a trial of the OX40 agonist ivuxolimab. Every receptor here comes from an adult with an advanced solid tumor such as melanoma, head and neck, liver or kidney cancer. CDR3s include the opening cysteine and the closing phenylalanine or tryptophan. Each record gives: CDR3 length, D gene, J gene, V gene, clone size, CDR3 DNA, CDR3 protein. A D gene is named only where the DNA matches it firmly. The size of a clone is reported for some rows only, either as once, few or many, or as a class for expanded clones.

cdr3_length: 17; d_call: TRBD1; j_call: TRBJ1-5; v_call: TRBV27; clone_size: .; cdr3_nt: TGTGCCAGCAGTGAATCGCCGCCGGGACAGGGAGGACAGCCCCAGCATTTT; cdr3_aa: CASSESPPGQGGQPQHF
cdr3_length: 17; d_call: TRBD1; j_call: TRBJ1-2; v_call: TRBV27; clone_size: .; cdr3_nt: TGTGCCAGCAGTCCGCGACTACCGGGACCAGGGGGCTATGGCTACACCTTC; cdr3_aa: CASSPRLPGPGGYGYTF
cdr3_length: 16; d_call: .; j_call: TRBJ1-5; v_call: TRBV4-1; clone_size: .; cdr3_nt: TGCGCCAGCAGCCAAGCGACAGGATCGAGCAATCAGCCCCAGCATTTT; cdr3_aa: CASSQATGSSNQPQHF
cdr3_length: 13; d_call: .; j_call: TRBJ2-3; v_call: TRBV10-1; clone_size: .; cdr3_nt: TGCGCCAGCAGTGAGTCGATGGGGGATACGCAGTATTTT; cdr3_aa: CASSESMGDTQYF
cdr3_length: 17; d_call: .; j_call: TRBJ1-2; v_call: TRBV11-2; clone_size: .; cdr3_nt: TGTGCCAGCAGCCCACCAGAGGGGGAGTGGGGAAACTATGGCTACACCTTC; cdr3_aa: CASSPPEGEWGNYGYTF
cdr3_length: 14; d_call: TRBD1; j_call: TRBJ1-4; v_call: TRBV5-5; clone_size: .; cdr3_nt: TGTGCCAGCAGCCTGGACAGGTATAATGAAAAACTGTTTTTT; cdr3_aa: CASSLDRYNEKLFF
cdr3_length: 15; d_call: .; j_call: TRBJ1-6; v_call: TRBV4-1; clone_size: once; cdr3_nt: TGCGCCAGCAGCCAAGAGACGACAAAAAATTCACCCCTCCACTTT; cdr3_aa: CASSQETTKNSPLHF
cdr3_length: 16; d_call: TRBD2; j_call: TRBJ2-5; v_call: TRBV5-1; clone_size: .; cdr3_nt: TGCGCCAGCAGCTGGGGGCCCCGACTAGCGGAAGAGACCCAGTACTTC; cdr3_aa: CASSWGPRLAEETQYF
cdr3_length: 13; d_call: TRBD1; j_call: TRBJ2-7; v_call: TRBV27; clone_size: .; cdr3_nt: TGTGCCAGCAGCACAGGGGATGGGTACGAGCAGTACTTC; cdr3_aa: CASSTGDGYEQYF
cdr3_length: 13; d_call: .; j_call: TRBJ2-3; v_call: TRBV7-9; clone_size: .; cdr3_nt: TGTGCCAGCAGGTCCCACGGTTTGGATACGCAGTATTTT; cdr3_aa: CASRSHGLDTQYF
cdr3_length: 13; d_call: .; j_call: TRBJ1-1; v_call: TRBV6-5; clone_size: .; cdr3_nt: TGTGCCAGCAGTTACGAGGGGAACACTGAAGCTTTCTTT; cdr3_aa: CASSYEGNTEAFF
cdr3_length: 15; d_call: .; j_call: TRBJ2-1; v_call: TRBV4-3; clone_size: .; cdr3_nt: TGCGCCAGCAGCCAAGAGAATCTCTCCTACAATGAGCAGTTCTTC; cdr3_aa: CASSQENLSYNEQFF
cdr3_length: 15; d_call: .; j_call: TRBJ2-2; v_call: TRBV5-4; clone_size: .; cdr3_nt: TGTGCCAGCAGCGCGGACCCTAGCGTAGGCGGGGAGCTGTTTTTT; cdr3_aa: CASSADPSVGGELFF
cdr3_length: 14; d_call: .; j_call: TRBJ2-7; v_call: TRBV6-1; clone_size: few; cdr3_nt: TGTGCCAGCAGAGACACCACTCCCCTAGACGAGCAGTACTTC; cdr3_aa: CASRDTTPLDEQYF
cdr3_length: 12; d_call: .; j_call: TRBJ1-1; v_call: TRBV30; clone_size: .; cdr3_nt: TGTGCCTGGAGTGGGGTAGGCCCGTGGGCTTTCTTT; cdr3_aa: CAWSGVGPWAFF
cdr3_length: 17; d_call: TRBD1; j_call: TRBJ1-5; v_call: TRBV12-5; clone_size: .; cdr3_nt: TGTGCTAGTGGTTTGGTATGGACAGGGGCTAGCAATCAGCCCCAGCATTTT; cdr3_aa: CASGLVWTGASNQPQHF
cdr3_length: 12; d_call: .; j_call: TRBJ2-7; v_call: TRBV13; clone_size: .; cdr3_nt: TGTGCCAGCAGGGGGGGACAGTTCGAGCAGTACTTC; cdr3_aa: CASRGGQFEQYF
cdr3_length: 14; d_call: .; j_call: TRBJ1-2; v_call: TRBV30; clone_size: .; cdr3_nt: TGTGCCTGGAGTCCGGGCCAGCGGGTCCATGGCTACACCTTC; cdr3_aa: CAWSPGQRVHGYTF
cdr3_length: 19; d_call: TRBD2; j_call: TRBJ2-1; v_call: TRBV18; clone_size: .; cdr3_nt: TGTGCCAGCTCACCACGGGTGTGGCGGGGGGGACTCTATTACAATGAGCAGTTCTTC; cdr3_aa: CASSPRVWRGGLYYNEQFF
cdr3_length: 14; d_call: .; j_call: TRBJ1-1; v_call: TRBV5-5; clone_size: .; cdr3_nt: TGTGCCAGCAGCTTATTGTCCCGGCGAACTGAAGCTTTCTTT; cdr3_aa: CASSLLSRRTEAFF
cdr3_length: 12; d_call: .; j_call: TRBJ2-3; v_call: TRBV25-1; clone_size: .; cdr3_nt: TGTGCCAGCAGTTCCCTCTGGGCGGCGCAGTATTTT; cdr3_aa: CASSSLWAAQYF
cdr3_length: 16; d_call: TRBD2; j_call: TRBJ2-5; v_call: TRBV4-2; clone_size: .; cdr3_nt: TGTGCCAGCAGTCACCGAGGTAGCGGGGAGATGGAGACCCAGTACTTC; cdr3_aa: CASSHRGSGEMETQYF
cdr3_length: 14; d_call: TRBD2; j_call: TRBJ2-1; v_call: TRBV27; clone_size: .; cdr3_nt: TGTGCCAGCAGTCCGATAGCGGGACCGAATGAGCAGTTCTTC; cdr3_aa: CASSPIAGPNEQFF
cdr3_length: 12; d_call: .; j_call: TRBJ2-7; v_call: TRBV5-1; clone_size: .; cdr3_nt: TGTGCCAGCAGCTTGTACGGAGGAGAGCAGTACTTC; cdr3_aa: CASSLYGGEQYF
cdr3_length: 14; d_call: .; j_call: TRBJ2-3; v_call: TRBV27; clone_size: .; cdr3_nt: TGTGCCACCAGGGGGGTTTCCCCGGCCGATACGCAGTATTTT; cdr3_aa: CATRGVSPADTQYF
cdr3_length: 15; d_call: TRBD1; j_call: TRBJ1-1; v_call: TRBV5-1; clone_size: .; cdr3_nt: TGCGCCAGCAGCTTCTTCCCGGGGACAGGGGCTGAAGCTTTCTTT; cdr3_aa: CASSFFPGTGAEAFF
cdr3_length: 14; d_call: TRBD1; j_call: TRBJ2-7; v_call: TRBV5-1; clone_size: .; cdr3_nt: TGCGCCAGCAGCTTGGGACAGGGTTCCTACGAGCAGTACTTC; cdr3_aa: CASSLGQGSYEQYF
cdr3_length: 15; d_call: .; j_call: TRBJ1-1; v_call: TRBV10-1; clone_size: .; cdr3_nt: TGCGCCAGCAGTGTGGGGGAGGGGGTAAGTACTGAAGCTTTCTTT; cdr3_aa: CASSVGEGVSTEAFF
cdr3_length: 11; d_call: .; j_call: TRBJ2-1; v_call: TRBV6-1; clone_size: few; cdr3_nt: TGTGCCACCCTTTCCTACAATGAGCAGTTCTTC; cdr3_aa: CATLSYNEQFF
cdr3_length: 14; d_call: TRBD1; j_call: TRBJ2-4; v_call: TRBV11-2; clone_size: .; cdr3_nt: TGTGCCAGCAGCTCGCCGGGACAGGGAAACATTCAGTACTTC; cdr3_aa: CASSSPGQGNIQYF
cdr3_length: 16; d_call: TRBD1; j_call: TRBJ2-1; v_call: TRBV7-2; clone_size: .; cdr3_nt: TGTGCCAGCAGCCGGATCTCGGACAGGGGAATCGATGAGCAGTTCTTC; cdr3_aa: CASSRISDRGIDEQFF
cdr3_length: 15; d_call: .; j_call: TRBJ2-3; v_call: TRBV10-3; clone_size: .; cdr3_nt: TGTGCCATCAGTGCTCTGGACAGCCGCGGGAATACGCAGTATTTT; cdr3_aa: CAISALDSRGNTQYF
cdr3_length: 11; d_call: .; j_call: TRBJ2-7; v_call: TRBV10-3; clone_size: .; cdr3_nt: TGTGCCAGCAGTGATTGGCACGAGCAGTACTTC; cdr3_aa: CASSDWHEQYF
cdr3_length: 15; d_call: TRBD1; j_call: TRBJ2-7; v_call: TRBV5-1; clone_size: .; cdr3_nt: TGCGCCAGCAGCTTGACCGGGACAGGAGAACTCGAGCAGTACTTC; cdr3_aa: CASSLTGTGELEQYF
cdr3_length: 15; d_call: .; j_call: TRBJ1-4; v_call: TRBV5-1; clone_size: .; cdr3_nt: TGCGCCAGCAGCTTGGTTGGGGCGGCTAATGAAAAACTGTTTTTT; cdr3_aa: CASSLVGAANEKLFF
cdr3_length: 14; d_call: .; j_call: TRBJ1-1; v_call: TRBV18; clone_size: .; cdr3_nt: TGTGCCAGCTCACCACCTTCGGGGAACACTGAAGCTTTCTTT; cdr3_aa: CASSPPSGNTEAFF
cdr3_length: 11; d_call: .; j_call: TRBJ1-2; v_call: TRBV6-6; clone_size: .; cdr3_nt: TGTGCCAGCAGGGTAGTGCATGGCTACACCTTC; cdr3_aa: CASRVVHGYTF
cdr3_length: 18; d_call: TRBD1; j_call: TRBJ2-7; v_call: TRBV11-2; clone_size: medium-sized; cdr3_nt: TGTGCCAGCAGCTTAGGACAGGGGGCCTCCCGAACCTCCTACGAGCAGTACTTC; cdr3_aa: CASSLGQGASRTSYEQYF
cdr3_length: 13; d_call: TRBD1; j_call: TRBJ1-2; v_call: TRBV7-6; clone_size: .; cdr3_nt: TGTGCCAGCAGCCGCGACAGGGTGGGTGGCTACACCTTC; cdr3_aa: CASSRDRVGGYTF